This TCR beta chain was obtained from a study of cytomegalovirus exposure and HLA in healthy donors. Overall study context: Within an early data release were roughly 83 million unique TCRs drawn from HLA-typed donors.

Notes on the study in general: Most sequenced TCRs were rare (though some public TCRs occurred in many donors).

The PCR had 60 Vbeta and 13 Jbeta primers. As handled by the study authors: It was a later analysis that counted tens of millions of unique TCR beta chains, of which approximately 9.9 million were shared. The data were produced by immunoSEQ multiplex PCR, yet TCRdb's version contains in-frame clones alone and is incomplete. The DNA was the basis for D and trimming; V, J and clone size are from that table. The sample includes about 110,000 clones, more than 60% of them seen just once. The CDR3 totals 14 residues. V dropped 5 bases and J dropped 2; count of bases not matched to a gene: 5. CDR1 is SGHTA, CDR2 FQGNSA, per germline. This clone was picked up one time. Its antigen is still unknown. Other DNA sequences from this sample encode an identical CDR3 as well.

The source is a woman aged 45-65 years in good health and CMV-seropositive. The chain links TRBV7-2 to TRBJ1-1; 7 bases are a match to TRBD1. The sequenced sample was PBMCs. Written as DNA, the CDR3 is TGTGCCAGCAGCCCGGGGACAGCCAACACTGAAGCTTTCTTT. Its translation is CASSPGTANTEAFF.